The 24 T cell receptor beta chains reported below all come from one sample, sequenced in a study of cytomegalovirus exposure and HLA in healthy donors. The PCR contained 60 Vbeta and 13 Jbeta primers. Data came from immunoSEQ multiplex PCR; TCRdb stores just in-frame clones and leaves some out. The sample has around 85,000 clones; around 82% are singletons. Material for sequencing was PBMCs. The receptors derive from a male donor in good health and CMV-seronegative.

This clone was counted a few times. The chain recombines TRBV5-6 with TRBJ2-7; TRBD1 aligns across 8 bases. The CDR3 has 16 residues. With V trimmed by 2 bases and J by 7 bases, 14 bases remained unmatched. Germline values: CDR1 SGHDT, CDR2 YYEEEE. This CDR3 reads CASSFPRDRGLGEQYF. The DNA for the CDR3 is TGTGCCAGCAGCTTTCCCAGAGACAGGGGATTGGGGGAGCAGTACTTC.

This chain joins TRBV19 and TRBJ1-2; no clear D. Per the germline V gene, CDR1 is LNHDA and CDR2 is SQIVND (reference sequence). The V end lost 3 bases, the J end lost 4 bases, and 9 bases lay between the germline ends. This CDR3 spans 13 amino acids. The DNA of the CDR3 is TGTGCCAGTAGTATTTTGGCGGGCTATGGCTACACCTTC. Translating gives CASSILAGYGYTF.

The chain combines TRBV21-1 with TRBJ2-2; TRBD2, the table's D call, lacks a check against the DNA. TRBV21-1 is designated a pseudogene. CDR3 length: 19 amino acids. Written as DNA, the CDR3 is TGTGCCAGCAGCAAACCCCGGGCCACTAGCGGGAGTTGCACCGGGGAGCTGTTTTTT. It specifies CASSKPRATSGSCTGELFF.

The chain couples TRBV10-2 to TRBJ1-2; 7 positions agree with TRBD1. CDR3 length: 12 amino acids. CDR1 and CDR2 (germline): WSHSY, SAAADI. V trimming: 6 bases; J trimming: 8 bases; junction bases outside the gene matches: 6. The CDR3 DNA is TGCGCCAGCAGCCCCGGACAGGACGGCTACACCTTC. This encodes CASSPGQDGYTF.

This clone showed up just a few times. This chain links TRBV7-8 with TRBJ2-6; 8 bases are a match to TRBD2. Germline values: CDR1 SGHVS, CDR2 FQNEAQ. V shed 7 bases and J 0 bases; nucleotides not matched to a gene: 8. The CDR3 is 17 residues long. This CDR3 is CASTLAGGPSGANVLTF. In nucleotides, the CDR3 is TGTGCCAGCACCCTCGCGGGGGGCCCCTCTGGGGCCAACGTCCTGACTTTC.

This CDR3 reads CASSLPSGSKNTGELFF. The CDR3 DNA reads as TGTGCCAGCAGCTTGCCCAGCGGGAGTAAGAACACCGGGGAGCTGTTTTTT. The chain recombines TRBV5-5 with TRBJ2-2; 8 bases are shared with TRBD2. V shed 1 base and J 1 base; nucleotides not matched to a gene: 6. The CDR3 extends over 17 amino acids. In germline, CDR1 is SGHKS, CDR2 YYEKEE (reference sequence).

This rearrangement joins TRBV2 to TRBJ2-1, with 7 positions matching TRBD2. The CDR3 has 14 residues. J lost 2 bases, V lost 7 bases, and 5 bases had no gene match. The V gene's germline CDR1 is SNHLY and CDR2 FYNNEI. CDR3: CASMSGVTYNEQFF. Here the CDR3 DNA reads TGTGCCAGCATGAGCGGGGTCACCTACAATGAGCAGTTCTTC.

The CDR3, as DNA: TGTGCCAGTAGTATAAGGCGGAACCAGTATAATGAGCAGTTCTTC. This translates into CASSIRRNQYNEQFF. The chain has TRBV19 and TRBJ2-1; no firm D call. Germline CDR1 and CDR2: LNHDA and SQIVND (reference sequence). V was trimmed by 2 bases and J by 7 bases, leaving 15 bases between them. The CDR3 is made up of 15 amino acids.

The rearrangement links TRBV20-1 to TRBJ1-5; D may be TRBD1 (5 bases). Trimming cost V 3 bases and J 8 bases, with 8 bases left between them. The CDR3 extends over 11 amino acids. Germline CDR1 reads DFQATT; CDR2 reads SNEGSKA (reference sequence). CDR3 DNA: TGCAGTGCTAGTGTAGGGGAGCCCCAGCATTTT. Translating gives CSASVGEPQHF.

The rearrangement joins TRBV5-4 to TRBJ2-7; possibly TRBD2 for D (5 bases). V lost 2 bases and J lost 7, with 16 bases in between. CDR1 and CDR2 from the germline V gene are SGHNT and YYREEE (reference sequence). The CDR3 totals 14 residues. This CDR3 is CASSLGSLSGEQYF. The CDR3 nucleotides read TGTGCCAGCAGCTTAGGGAGCCTATCGGGGGAGCAGTACTTC. The complete variable domain, with remaining parts taken from reference TRBV5-4 and TRBJ2-7, reads ETGVTQSPTHLIKTRGQQVTLRCSSQSGHNTVSWYQQALGQGPQFIFQYYREEENGRGNFPPRFSGLQFPNYSSELNVNALELDDSALYLCASSLGSLSGEQYFGPGTRLTVT.

J is TRBJ2-7 and V is TRBV21-1; the D call TRBD1 from the table was never checked on the DNA. TRBV21-1 is a pseudogene segment. This CDR3 has 14 amino acids. This CDR3 reads CASSIQGAGSEQYF. The CDR3 DNA is TGTGCCAGCAGCATACAGGGGGCAGGGAGCGAGCAGTACTTC.

CDR3 protein: CASSLRTGSVNTIYF. CDR3 sequence (DNA): TGTGCCAGCAGTCTACGGACAGGGTCGGTCAACACCATATATTTT. V usage is TRBV6-1 and J usage is TRBJ1-3, with 8 nucleotides matching TRBD1. The CDR3 contains 15 residues. The V gene's germline CDR1 is MNHNS and CDR2 SASEGT. The junction had 10 bases not matched to a gene; V was cut back by 5 bases and J by 7 bases.

This clone has just one count. The chain carries TRBV5-1 and TRBJ1-2, with unresolved D. Trimming removed 6 bases at V and 0 bases at J, with 15 bases between. CDR1 is SGHRS and CDR2 is YFSETQ in the germline V gene. The CDR3 is 15 residues long. CDR3 amino acids: CASINGSGANYGYTF. The CDR3 bases are TGCGCCAGCATCAATGGGAGCGGAGCTAACTATGGCTACACCTTC.

The V and J genes are TRBV5-1 and TRBJ2-7, with 7 bases fitting TRBD2. The CDR3 is 14 amino acids. V lost 2 bases and J lost 2; bases outside the gene matches: 4. Germline lookup yields CDR1 SGHRS and CDR2 YFSETQ. In DNA, the CDR3 is TGCGCCAGCAGCTTTGGCGGGGGAGCCTACGAGCAGTACTTC. The encoded protein is CASSFGGGAYEQYF.

The chain recombines TRBV25-1 with TRBJ1-3; possible D gene TRBD1, 6 bases. Germline V CDR1 and CDR2: MGHDK, SYGVNS. The CDR3 contains 14 residues. The V and J ends lost 5 bases and 0 bases respectively, with 8 bases between them. The CDR3 DNA follows: TGTGCCAGCAGTTCACAGGGCTCTGGAAACACCATATATTTT. Protein sequence: CASSSQGSGNTIYF.

This clone showed up just once. This CDR3 is CASSQDQLAGDTDTQYF. In nucleotides, the CDR3 is TGTGCCAGCAGCCAAGATCAACTAGCGGGAGACACAGATACGCAGTATTTT. The genes are TRBV4-2 and TRBJ2-3; 11 positions match TRBD2. After removal of 0 bases from V and 2 bases from J, the junction contained 4 bases not matched to a gene. CDR3 length equals 17 residues. The V gene's germline CDR1 is LGHNA and CDR2 YNFKEQ.

The genes are TRBV9 and TRBJ2-5, with D possibly being TRBD2 (5 bases). The germline gives CDR1 SGDLS, CDR2 YYNGEE. V shed 5 bases and J shed 5 bases, with 16 bases lying between them. The CDR3 contains 14 residues. The CDR3 coding sequence is TGTGCCAGCAGTGCGGGCCGGGGATGGGAGACCCAGTACTTC. As protein: CASSAGRGWETQYF.

The gene calls are TRBV5-8 and TRBJ2-1, with 8 bases matching TRBD1. The CDR3 loop spans 13 amino acids. Germline loops: CDR1 SGHTS, CDR2 YDEGEE. Trimming cost V 6 bases and J 12 bases; bases outside gene matches: 11. Written as DNA, the CDR3 is TGTGCCAGCATCAAAAGGACAGGGCGTTCGCAGTTCTTC. Protein product: CASIKRTGRSQFF. Full variable domain (rest looked up from reference TRBV5-8 and TRBJ2-1): EAGVTQSPTHLIKTRGQQATLRCSPISGHTSVYWYQQALGLGLQFLLWYDEGEERNRGNFPPRFSGRQFPNYSSELNVNALELEDSALYLCASIKRTGRSQFFGPGTRLTVL.

In its sample, this clone was seen a few times. The CDR3 sequence: CATKEGILDTDTQYF. The CDR3 DNA reads TGTGCCACCAAAGAGGGTATCCTGGACACAGATACGCAGTATTTT. The V and J genes are TRBV2 and TRBJ2-3, with D perhaps matching TRBD2 (5 bases). The CDR3 extends over 15 amino acids. In germline, CDR1 is SNHLY, CDR2 FYNNEI. V was pared by 10 bases and J by 2 bases, with 19 bases between.

This chain uses TRBV19 with TRBJ2-6; D is uncertain. Germline values: CDR1 LNHDA, CDR2 SQIVND (reference sequence). The CDR3 runs 15 residues. V gave up 3 bases and J gave up 1 base, with 7 bases separating them. Here the CDR3 reads CASSMGRSGANVLTF. The CDR3 DNA follows: TGTGCCAGTAGTATGGGCCGGTCTGGGGCCAACGTCCTGACTTTC.

The chain employs TRBV30 and TRBJ2-7; TRBD1 matches at 7 bases. The V segment lost 0 bases and the J segment 6 bases; nucleotides outside the gene matches: 5. CDR3 length: 13 amino acids. CDR1 GTSNPN and CDR2 SVGIG come from the germline V gene (reference sequence). For the CDR3, the DNA is TGTGCCTGGAGTGTACAGGGGTTTGGCGAGCAGTACTTC. Amino acids: CAWSVQGFGEQYF.

This clone was detected a few times. The V gene is TRBV6-5, the J gene TRBJ2-5; a possible D gene is TRBD1 (5 bases). Matching the DNA end better, TRBJ2-7 makes the J call doubtful. CDR1 MNHEY and CDR2 SVGAGI come from the germline V gene. The CDR3 totals 14 residues. CDR3 nucleotide sequence: TGTGCCAGCAGTTACGGCAGGGCGATCAGCGAGCAGTACTTC. This sequence encodes CASSYGRAISEQYF.

The chain couples TRBV5-8 to TRBJ2-3; 7 nucleotides match TRBD1. Germline assignment: CDR1 SGHTS and CDR2 YDEGEE. The J segment lost 6 bases and the V segment lost 5 bases, leaving 6 bases of the junction unmatched. This CDR3 has 13 residues. Written as DNA, the CDR3 is TGTGCCAGCAGGTCCACACAGGGGGATACGCAGTATTTT. Translated: CASRSTQGDTQYF. Looking up the rest from reference TRBV5-8 and TRBJ2-3 gives the full variable domain: EAGVTQSPTHLIKTRGQQATLRCSPISGHTSVYWYQQALGLGLQFLLWYDEGEERNRGNFPPRFSGRQFPNYSSELNVNALELEDSALYLCASRSTQGDTQYFGPGTRLTVL.

The chain recombines TRBV5-4 with TRBJ2-1, with 7 bases lining up with TRBD2. Trimming took 4 bases from V and 9 from J; bases not matched to a gene: 7. Looked up from germline, CDR1 is SGHNT and CDR2 is YYREEE (reference sequence). The CDR3 has 13 residues. CDR3 protein: CASSLGLQCEQFF. The CDR3, as DNA: TGTGCCAGCAGCCTGGGACTACAGTGTGAGCAGTTCTTC.